This is a list of T cell receptor beta chains from one sample in a study of blood T cell repertoires in COVID-19. TCRdb's copy holds only in-frame clones and misses some; the assay was immunoSEQ multiplex PCR. Here the sample spans around 69,000 clones, around 82% being singletons. Sequencing input: peripheral blood. All receptors come from a man aged 50-59 years with active COVID-19. CDR3s include the opening cysteine and the closing phenylalanine or tryptophan. A D gene is named only where the DNA matches it firmly. Not all rows give a size; the values are once, few, many and, for expanded clones, a class.

TRBJ2-3,.,15,once,TRBV10-3,TGTGCCATCAGCCTAAGCGGGGACACAACAGATACGCAGTATTTT,CAISLSGDTTDTQYF
TRBJ2-5,.,15,.,TRBV6-5,TGTGCCAGCAGTTACTTTGGAGCGCCCCAAGAGACCCAGTACTTC,CASSYFGAPQETQYF
TRBJ2-2,.,15,.,TRBV5-8,TGTGCCAGCAAGGGACAACCAGACTTGGCCGGGGAGCTGTTTTTT,CASKGQPDLAGELFF
TRBJ2-1,.,13,.,TRBV1,TGCACCAGCAGCCAAGATCGGGGGAATGAGCAGTTCTTC,CTSSQDRGNEQFF
TRBJ2-1,TRBD2,14,.,TRBV6-6,TGTGCCAGCAGTCCGGGACTAGGGCTTAATGAGCAGTTCTTC,CASSPGLGLNEQFF
TRBJ1-5,TRBD1,15,few,TRBV2,TGTGCCAGCAGTGTCCGTCAGGGGGGAAATCAGCCCCAGCATTTT,CASSVRQGGNQPQHF
TRBJ2-1,TRBD2,14,.,TRBV19,TGTGCCAGTAGTATGGCTAGCGGGGGTTATGAGCAGTTCTTC,CASSMASGGYEQFF
TRBJ2-5,.,15,.,TRBV7-9,TGTGCCAGCAGCCCGACCAGAGCAGGACAAGAGACCCAGTACTTC,CASSPTRAGQETQYF
TRBJ2-1,.,17,.,TRBV7-9,TGTGCCAGCAGCCCTAATGGAGTCCCGGGGGGCCGAAGGGAGCAGTTCTTC,CASSPNGVPGGRREQFF
TRBJ2-2,.,15,.,TRBV30,TGTGCCTGGATTCCCCTGGGACTGGGGACCGGGGAGCTGTTTTTT,CAWIPLGLGTGELFF
TRBJ1-5,.,15,once,TRBV15,TGTGCCACCAGCAGAGGACCTACTACCAATCAGCCCCAGCATTTT,CATSRGPTTNQPQHF
TRBJ1-1,.,14,.,TRBV7-9,TGTGCCAGCAGCTTACGCGGCAGCTTGGGAGGAGCTTTCTTT,CASSLRGSLGGAFF
TRBJ2-1,.,15,once,TRBV7-9,TGTGCCAGCAGCTTAGATCGTAGACTAGGGGCCTGGCAGTTCTTC,CASSLDRRLGAWQFF
TRBJ2-3,.,12,.,TRBV5-1,TGCGCCAGCAGGAACCGGGGGGATACGCAGTATTTT,CASRNRGDTQYF
TRBJ1-4,.,13,.,TRBV30,TGTGCCTGGTCAGACGGAGGAAATGAAAAACTGTTTTTT,CAWSDGGNEKLFF
TRBJ2-7,.,15,.,TRBV12-5,TGTGCTAGTGGTTTGACCTCGGGAGCCCCTTGGGAGCAGTACTTC,CASGLTSGAPWEQYF
TRBJ1-1,TRBD1,16,.,TRBV7-9,TGTGCCAGCAGCTTACTCCCGGGACAGGGTCCCACTGAAGCTTTCTTT,CASSLLPGQGPTEAFF
TRBJ2-1,TRBD2,16,few,TRBV6-4,TGTGCCAGCAGTGGGGAGCGGGAGGCCCTCTACAATGAGCAGTTCTTC,CASSGEREALYNEQFF
TRBJ1-6,.,16,.,TRBV6-2/TRBV6-3,TGTGCCAGCAGTGCTTCCAGGACGGGAGATAATTCACCCCTCCACTTT,CASSASRTGDNSPLHF
TRBJ2-5,.,16,.,TRBV3-1/TRBV3-2,TGTGCCAGCAGCCAAAACCCTGGACAGAACAAAGAGACCCAGTACTTC,CASSQNPGQNKETQYF
TRBJ2-7,.,11,few,TRBV29-1,TGCAGCGCCGCGCTCGGAGACGAGCAGTACTTC,CSAALGDEQYF
TRBJ2-6,TRBD2,15,.,TRBV10-3,TGTGCCATCAGTTCGGGGGGTTCTGGGGCCAACGTCCTGACTTTC,CAISSGGSGANVLTF
TRBJ2-2,.,15,.,TRBV6-2/TRBV6-3,TGTGCCAGCAGTTACGCGGGGACGGGCACCGGGGAGCTGTTTTTT,CASSYAGTGTGELFF
TRBJ1-2,TRBD1,14,.,TRBV6-5,TGTGCCAGCAGATTACAGGGGAGTACAGTTGGCTACACCTTC,CASRLQGSTVGYTF
TRBJ2-7,.,15,few,TRBV5-1,TGCGCCAGCAGCTTGGGTAGGGGGTTGATCTACGAGCAGTACTTC,CASSLGRGLIYEQYF
TRBJ2-2,.,12,few,TRBV6-5,TGTGCCAGCAGTTCCCGGGGGAGGGAGCTGTTTTTT,CASSSRGRELFF
TRBJ2-3,TRBD1,16,.,TRBV4-3,TGCGCCAGCAGCCCAACTAGGACAGGGCGAACAGATACGCAGTATTTT,CASSPTRTGRTDTQYF
TRBJ2-3,TRBD2,13,.,TRBV5-5,TGTGCCAGCAGCTGGGTCGGGGGGGATACGCAGTATTTT,CASSWVGGDTQYF
TRBJ2-1,.,13,.,TRBV4-2,TGTGCCAGCAGCCAAGATCAGAGGGGGTTTTATTTCTTC,CASSQDQRGFYFF
TRBJ2-5,TRBD2,15,.,TRBV11-2,TGTGCCAGCAGCTTAACGGGAGGGAATCAAGAGACCCAGTACTTC,CASSLTGGNQETQYF
TRBJ2-1,TRBD2,17,.,TRBV9,TGTGCCAGCAGCCCGGGGGTGGGGAGGGTAACCTACAATGAGCAGTTCTTC,CASSPGVGRVTYNEQFF
TRBJ1-2,TRBD1,13,few,TRBV5-1,TGCGCCAGCAGCCGGGACAGGGGCCCTGGCTACACCTTC,CASSRDRGPGYTF
TRBJ1-1,TRBD1,13,.,TRBV19,TGTGCCAGTAGTTCCTACAGGGGTTCTGAAGCTTTCTTT,CASSSYRGSEAFF